Listed here are 8 T cell receptor beta chains from one sample, sequenced in a study of T cell responses to AZD1222 COVID-19 vaccine. Here immunoSEQ multiplex PCR was the method, and the copy in TCRdb shows in-frame clones only, minus some. The table lists some 180,000 clones, just over 90% of them singletons, with 3.6% in the top ten. Specimen: peripheral blood, collected 28 days after the second dose of the MenACWY control vaccine. These TCRs come from an adult who received the MenACWY meningococcal vaccine as a control.

This rearrangement joins TRBV11-2 to TRBJ2-3, with D unclear. With 0 bases removed from V and 7 bases from J, the gap between germline ends came to 5 bases. The CDR3 has 12 residues. Per germline, CDR1 SGHAT and CDR2 FQNNGV. CDR3: CASSLEPYTQYF. The CDR3 DNA follows: TGTGCCAGCAGCTTAGAACCGTATACGCAGTATTTT.

Remarks on this clone: One end of the junction fails to match germline, which may point to a read error. V is TRBV5-8 and J is TRBJ1-1, with TRBD1 matching over 8 bases. This CDR3 comprises 14 residues. The germline V gene encodes CDR1 SGHTS and CDR2 YDEGEE. The CDR3 nucleotides read TGTGCCAGCACCTTGACAGGGGCGAACACTGAAGCTTTCTTT. Translating gives CASTLTGANTEAFF.

The chain uses TRBV12-5 and TRBJ1-5, with no clear D. The V and J ends lost 0 bases and 4 bases respectively, with 10 bases between them. CDR1 is LGHNT, CDR2 FRNRAP, per germline. The CDR3 is 15 amino acids. The DNA for the CDR3 is TGTGCTAGTGGTTTGGTACCAGGATTGAATCAGCCCCAGCATTTT. It yields the protein CASGLVPGLNQPQHF.

The J gene is TRBJ2-2, the V gene TRBV7-6; 11 bases map to TRBD2. V was clipped by 1 base and J by 4 bases; unmatched bases: 5. Germline assignment: CDR1 SGHVS and CDR2 FNYEAQ. This CDR3 is built from 17 residues. In nucleotides, the CDR3 is TGTGCCAGCAGCTTAGTCCTAGCGGGAGGAGCCACCGGGGAGCTGTTTTTT. It is translated as CASSLVLAGGATGELFF. Based on the CDR3 plus reference TRBV7-6 and TRBJ2-2, the full variable domain is GAGVSQSPRYKVTKRGQDVALRCDPISGHVSLYWYRQALGQGPEFLTYFNYEAQQDKSGLPNDRFSAERPEGSISTLTIQRTEQRDSAMYRCASSLVLAGGATGELFFGEGSRLTVL.

This clone has more than one count but fewer than ten. The rearrangement links TRBV12-3 or TRBV12-4 to TRBJ2-1; TRBD2 is a possible D gene (5 bases). V lost 10 bases to trimming and J lost 10 bases, with 17 bases between them. The length of the CDR3 is 12 residues. The CDR3 spells CATRADFMEQFF. The CDR3, as DNA: TGTGCCACCCGTGCGGACTTTATGGAGCAGTTCTTC.

The rearrangement links TRBV15 to TRBJ2-5; D perhaps matches TRBD1 (5 bases). CDR3 length: 16 amino acids. The germline V gene encodes CDR1 LNHNV and CDR2 YYDKDF (reference sequence). The V and J ends lost 0 bases and 5 bases respectively, with 16 bases between them. The CDR3 DNA reads as TGTGCCACCAGCAGAGATCGCAGGGTGCCTGGGGAGACCCAGTACTTC. Its protein product is CATSRDRRVPGETQYF.

The chain carries TRBV6-1 and TRBJ2-2; 9 nucleotides line up with TRBD1. This CDR3 region has 15 residues. Germline V CDR1 and CDR2: MNHNS, SASEGT. The junction had 3 bases not matched to a gene; V was cut back by 2 bases and J by 5 bases. The chain's CDR3 is CASSEYRGRTGELFF. CDR3 bases: TGTGCCAGCAGTGAATACAGGGGGCGAACCGGGGAGCTGTTTTTT.

Here the CDR3 reads CASSNRDSSGANVLTF. The CDR3 DNA reads TGTGCCAGCAGCAATAGGGACAGCTCTGGGGCCAACGTCCTGACTTTC. This rearrangement joins TRBV21-1 to TRBJ2-6; the D segment call TRBD1 is taken from the table without a DNA check. TRBV21-1 represents a pseudogene. CDR3 length: 16 residues.